This T cell receptor beta chain was captured by sequencing in a study of T-cell reconstitution after alpha-beta-depleted transplantation in children. Points from the study as a whole: Several hundred expanded graft clones reportedly gave rise to the alpha-beta T cells present about two months after transplant. Some patients showed high day-60 TCRbeta diversity, which derived from surviving recipient T cells and thymic progenitors.

The CDR3 is 15 residues long. V dropped 0 bases and J dropped 6 bases, with 12 bases sitting between them. CDR1 is SGHRS and CDR2 is YFSETQ in the germline V gene. Unique molecular identifiers were incorporated when the TCRbeta library was constructed. TCRdb fed the PCR reads into MiXCR, producing one record per CDR3 protein. This table holds approximately 240,000 distinct CDR3 sequences, roughly a tenth found once. This clonotype was counted ten times or more. Its antigen is unknown. The material was PBMCs, obtained before TCRalphabeta/CD19-depleted stem cell transplant. The chain recombines TRBV5-1 with TRBJ2-2, with a weak D call TRBD1 (5 bases). The TCR was taken from a child younger than two with acute myeloid leukemia, due to receive a stem cell transplant. CDR3 nucleotide sequence: TGCGCCAGCAGCTTGGTTAGGGGTAGGCCCGGGGAGCTGTTTTTT. It encodes CASSLVRGRPGELFF. The complete variable domain, with remaining parts taken from reference TRBV5-1 and TRBJ2-2, reads KAGVTQTPRYLIKTRGQQVTLSCSPISGHRSVSWYQQTPGQGLQFLFEYFSETQRNKGNFPGRFSGRQFSNSRSEMNVSTLELGDSALYLCASSLVRGRPGELFFGEGSRLTVL.